This TCR beta chain was identified during a study of blood T cell repertoires in COVID-19. Across about two dozen US areas, participants ranged in age from roughly 18 to 95 years. Donors were grouped by their self-reported clinical history. In the original analysis: Nucleated cell number was recorded as an estimate derived from reference gene primer amplification. The method was immunoSEQ multiplex PCR; TCRdb's version includes in-frame clones alone and lacks a portion of them. The V and J calls and the clone size are those of that table, but D and trimming were determined from the DNA. The table lists around 420,000 clones, approximately 85% of them singletons. The CDR3 has 16 residues. Germline V gene lookup returns CDR1 DFQATT and CDR2 SNEGSKA (reference sequence). Trimming removed 3 bases from V and 1 base from J; junction bases left unmatched: 11.

This sequence originates from a middle-aged woman with acute COVID-19. The J gene is TRBJ2-7, the V gene TRBV20-1; TRBD1 aligns across 8 bases. The sequencing sample was made of PBMCs or T cells enriched from blood (not recorded which). The CDR3 here is CSASRSRDRRSYEQYF. CDR3 DNA: TGCAGTGCTAGTCGTTCCCGGGACAGGCGTTCCTACGAGCAGTACTTC.